This entry is about one T cell receptor beta chain. The antigen is not known. PCR used 60 Vbeta primers and 13 Jbeta primers. The method was immunoSEQ multiplex PCR; TCRdb's version includes in-frame clones alone and lacks a portion of them. The table has 70,000 to 90,000 clones, 65% to 80% seen once. The data were taken from a study of cytomegalovirus exposure and HLA in healthy donors. Broader study findings: The study designated roughly 150 TCR beta chains cytomegalovirus-associated.

There are 17 residues in the CDR3. Germline V gives CDR1 SGHAT, CDR2 FQNNGV. Trimming took 1 base from V and 2 from J; bases not matched to a gene: 9. Source material: PBMCs. This rearrangement joins TRBV11-2 to TRBJ2-7; 9 bases line up with TRBD2. The receptor was derived from a male donor in good health and CMV-seropositive. CDR3 protein: CASSLARLGTSPYEQYF. The CDR3 nucleotides are TGTGCCAGCAGCTTAGCGAGGTTGGGGACTAGCCCCTACGAGCAGTACTTC. The whole variable domain, remainder taken from reference TRBV11-2 and TRBJ2-7, is EAGVAQSPRYKIIEKRQSVAFWCNPISGHATLYWYQQILGQGPKLLIQFQNNGVVDDSQLPKDRFSAERLKGVDSTLKIQPAKLEDSAVYLCASSLARLGTSPYEQYFGPGTRLTVT.